This T cell receptor (beta chain) derives from a study of blood T cells in healthy people across ages. Samples had at least 7 million PBMCs isolated from them. A sample-barcoded 5' primer and a J-beta primer mix were used in a second PCR of about 6 to 11 cycles. TCRdb reprocessed the 5' RACE reads with MiXCR, giving one entry per CDR3 protein. The table shows some 320,000 distinct CDR3 sequences, with about 25% occurring only once. The sample comprised blood. The TCR originated in a woman between 65 and 79 years old in good health.

The CDR3 DNA reads TGTGCCAGGAATCCGGGACTAGGGCAAGCTGGGAATGAGCAGTTCTTC. It is translated as CARNPGLGQAGNEQFF. This chain connects TRBV2 to TRBJ2-5; 8 bases are shared with TRBD2. The end of the DNA aligns better with TRBJ2-1, so the J call may be wrong. The CDR3 covers 16 residues. Germline values: CDR1 SNHLY, CDR2 FYNNEI.